This TCR beta chain stems from a study of cytomegalovirus exposure and HLA in healthy donors. Remarks on this clone: The antigen is undetermined.

Study outcomes and limitations: Accurate predictions that matched the HLA-A and HLA-B alleles of most subjects were reportedly made from TCR beta sequences.

60 Vbeta and 13 Jbeta primers were used in PCR. The repertoire was sequenced with immunoSEQ multiplex PCR; TCRdb's copy has only in-frame clones and lacks some. The sample contains around 140,000 clones, over 65% of which appear only once. The germline V gene encodes CDR1 LNHDA and CDR2 SQIVND (reference sequence). Trimming took 1 base from V and 6 from J, leaving 6 bases between them. This CDR3 is built from 13 residues. The specimen sequenced was PBMCs. This TCR was sampled from a male donor in good health and CMV-seronegative. The chain carries TRBV19 and TRBJ2-2; D is unclear. CDR3 sequence reads: CASSIGRAGELFF. The CDR3 DNA is TGTGCCAGTAGTATAGGTCGGGCCGGGGAGCTGTTTTTT.